A selection of T cell receptor beta chains follows, all from one sample in a study of shared clonotypes between healthy human individuals. TCRdb's table, derived via immunoSEQ multiplex PCR, lists solely in-frame clones and lacks some. The table lists more than 550,000 clones, 72% of them singletons. The source material was memory CD4+ T cells sorted from blood. The source of these receptors is a woman aged 30 to 39 in good health. CDR3s include the opening cysteine and the closing phenylalanine or tryptophan.

TRBV6-6	TRBJ1-5	CASSSISRSNQPQHF
TRBV5-6	TRBJ1-2	CASSLQGPIYGYTF
TRBV18	TRBJ2-1	CASSPLESRAYNEQFF
TRBV6-5	TRBJ1-2	CASSRGQAGGYTF
TRBV6-4	TRBJ2-1	CASSTGQGAINEQFF
TRBV4-1	TRBJ2-1	CASSRTITSGYNEQFF
TRBV11-1	TRBJ2-1	CASSSRDRYNEQFF
TRBV10-3	TRBJ2-3	CAISRGELSTDTQYF
TRBV10-2	TRBJ2-1	CAATSEGSYNEQFF
TRBV10-3	TRBJ2-5	CAISRDGLETQYF
TRBV11-1	TRBJ1-5	CASSRDRDSNQPQHF
TRBV5-1	TRBJ2-2	CASSLSTVGTGELFF
TRBV6-6	TRBJ1-1	CASKGARADTEAFF
TRBV7-9	TRBJ2-7	CASSLDRNSYEQYF
TRBV7-9	TRBJ2-3	CASSSGQSTDTQYF
TRBV5-1	TRBJ2-1	CASSLFVGASEGQFF
TRBV4-1	TRBJ2-3	CASSQEISGTTDTQYF
TRBV28	TRBJ2-7	CASSEREQYF
TRBV2	TRBJ2-7	CASSEVMWNAQYF
TRBV29-1	TRBJ1-1	CSAKRGGTEAFF
TRBV5-1	TRBJ1-1	CASSTPDGGEAFF
TRBV6-1	TRBJ1-1	CASSEVGGSGTEAFF
TRBV6-5	TRBJ1-5	CASSEGWENQPQHF
TRBV4-1	TRBJ2-3	CASSHLTDTQYF
TRBV28	TRBJ1-4	CASSPAGDGEKLFF
TRBV9	TRBJ2-2	CASSVSGLGELFF
TRBV9	TRBJ1-1	CASSVAAVVDTEAFF